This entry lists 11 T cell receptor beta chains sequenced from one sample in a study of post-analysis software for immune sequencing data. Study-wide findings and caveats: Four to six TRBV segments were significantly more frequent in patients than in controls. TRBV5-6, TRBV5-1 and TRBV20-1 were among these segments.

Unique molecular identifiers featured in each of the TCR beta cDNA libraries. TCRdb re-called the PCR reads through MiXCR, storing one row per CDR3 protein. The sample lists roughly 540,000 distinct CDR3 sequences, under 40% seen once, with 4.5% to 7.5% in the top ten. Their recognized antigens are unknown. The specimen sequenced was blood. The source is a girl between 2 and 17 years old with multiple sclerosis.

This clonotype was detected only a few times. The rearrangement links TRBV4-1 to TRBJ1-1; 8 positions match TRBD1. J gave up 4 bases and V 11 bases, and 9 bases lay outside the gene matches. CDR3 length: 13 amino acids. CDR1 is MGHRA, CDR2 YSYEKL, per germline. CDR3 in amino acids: CASRTGMATEAFF. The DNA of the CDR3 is TGCGCCTCCCGGACAGGGATGGCCACTGAAGCTTTCTTT.

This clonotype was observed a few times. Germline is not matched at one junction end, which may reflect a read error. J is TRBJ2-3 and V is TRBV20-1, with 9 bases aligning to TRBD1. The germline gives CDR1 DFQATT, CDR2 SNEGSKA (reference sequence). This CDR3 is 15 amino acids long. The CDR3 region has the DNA TGCGGTGCTAGAGATTCGGACAGGGGAGCAGATACGCAGTATTTT. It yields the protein CGARDSDRGADTQYF.

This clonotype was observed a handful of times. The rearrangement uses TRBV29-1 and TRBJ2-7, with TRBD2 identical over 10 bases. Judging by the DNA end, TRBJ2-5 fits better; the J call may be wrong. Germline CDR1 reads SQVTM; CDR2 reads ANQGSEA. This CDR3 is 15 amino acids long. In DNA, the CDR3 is TGCAGCGGACTCTGGCTAGCGGGGGCGAGAGAGACCCAGTACTTC. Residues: CSGLWLAGARETQYF.

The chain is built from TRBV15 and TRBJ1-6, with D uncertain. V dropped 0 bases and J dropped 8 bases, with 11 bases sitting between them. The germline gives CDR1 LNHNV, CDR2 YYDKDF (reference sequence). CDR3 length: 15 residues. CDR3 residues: CATSRDTDHYSPLHF. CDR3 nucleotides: TGTGCCACCAGCAGAGATACGGACCACTATTCACCCCTCCACTTT.

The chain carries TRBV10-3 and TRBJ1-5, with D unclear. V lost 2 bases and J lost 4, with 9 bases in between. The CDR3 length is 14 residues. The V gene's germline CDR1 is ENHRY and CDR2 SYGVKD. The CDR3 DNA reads TGTGCCATCAGTGAGGGGGTAGGGAATCAGCCCCAGCATTTT. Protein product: CAISEGVGNQPQHF.

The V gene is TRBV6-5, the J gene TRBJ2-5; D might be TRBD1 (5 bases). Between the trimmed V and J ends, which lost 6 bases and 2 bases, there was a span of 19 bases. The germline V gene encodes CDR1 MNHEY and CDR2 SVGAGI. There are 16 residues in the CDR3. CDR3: CASSPSYRQTQETQYF. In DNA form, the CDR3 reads TGTGCCAGCAGCCCTTCCTACCGACAGACACAAGAGACCCAGTACTTC.

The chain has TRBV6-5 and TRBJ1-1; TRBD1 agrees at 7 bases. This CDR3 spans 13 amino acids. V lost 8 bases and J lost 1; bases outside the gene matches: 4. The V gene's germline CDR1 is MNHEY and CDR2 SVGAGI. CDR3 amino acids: CASHNRGNTEAFF. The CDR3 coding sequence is TGTGCCAGCCACAACAGGGGGAACACTGAAGCTTTCTTT.

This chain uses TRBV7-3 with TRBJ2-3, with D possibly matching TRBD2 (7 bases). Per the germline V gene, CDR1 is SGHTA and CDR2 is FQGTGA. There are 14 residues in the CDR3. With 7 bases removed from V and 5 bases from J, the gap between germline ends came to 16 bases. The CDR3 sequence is CASTIGGARDTQYF. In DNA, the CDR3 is TGTGCCAGCACCATTGGGGGGGCCAGAGATACGCAGTATTTT.

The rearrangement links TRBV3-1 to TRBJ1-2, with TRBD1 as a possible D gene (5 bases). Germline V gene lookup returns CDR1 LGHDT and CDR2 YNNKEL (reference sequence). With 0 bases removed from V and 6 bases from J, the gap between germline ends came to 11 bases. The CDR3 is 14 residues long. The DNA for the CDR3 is TGTGCCAGCAGCCAAGATCCTTGGGGGGATGGCTACACCTTC. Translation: CASSQDPWGDGYTF.

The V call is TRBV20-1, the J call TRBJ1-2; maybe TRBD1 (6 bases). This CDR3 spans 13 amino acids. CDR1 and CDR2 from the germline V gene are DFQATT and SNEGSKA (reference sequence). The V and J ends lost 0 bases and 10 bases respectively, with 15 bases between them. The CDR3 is CSARDSAGEDYTF. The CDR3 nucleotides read TGCAGTGCTAGAGATTCGGCAGGGGAAGACTACACCTTC.

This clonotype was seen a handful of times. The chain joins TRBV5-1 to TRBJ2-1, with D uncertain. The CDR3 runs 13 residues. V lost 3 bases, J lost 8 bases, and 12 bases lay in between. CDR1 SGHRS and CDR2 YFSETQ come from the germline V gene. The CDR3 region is CASSSRSLDEQFF. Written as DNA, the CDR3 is TGCGCCAGCAGCTCCCGGTCCCTCGATGAGCAGTTCTTC.